This T cell receptor beta chain was profiled in a study of metastatic and nonmetastatic thyroid tumors (dated by TCRdb to 2018 to 2021). About the investigation overall: The researchers compared repertoires between peripheral blood samples and tumor or nodule tissue samples from patients with malignant or benign thyroid disease.

Regarding this clone: Its antigen remains unidentified. Qualities for individual bases were not recorded, and no much larger clone is one base off.

The library was made by PCR. This sample was sequenced with an Illumina HiSeq 4000. High-throughput sequencing was used to profile the TCR beta-chain CDR3 region of each patient. Concerning the study's data processing: A classifier to discriminate distant-metastatic papillary thyroid cancer patients was built from CDR3 differences across clinicopathological groups. To measure repertoire diversity the researchers used the Shannon index, while the Morisita-Horn index served to gauge how similar the tumor and blood repertoires were. TCRdb reanalyzed the raw reads on its own, using fastp at Q25 for trimming and MiXCR for clone calling, and kept in-frame beta chains. What appears here as the V and J calls and clone size reflects TCRdb's work, not the paper's. This sample comprises about 3,500 clones, just over 35% of them detected only once. Under 25% of the sample is taken by the ten largest. CDR1 and CDR2, per the germline V gene, are MDHEN and SYDVKM. Trimming takes 7 bases from V and 4 bases from J, and the germline ends sit 16 bases apart. From cysteine to phenylalanine, the CDR3 is 14 amino acids long. Left in the record is the CDR3 DNA by itself, 42 bases read in frame from the first base.

Study-wide findings and limitations: TCR beta diversity was reported as significantly higher in malignant tumors than in benign nodules, in both blood and tumor samples.

No patient had received any treatment before thyroid surgery. The study retrospectively analysed patient clinical samples collected from 2012 to 2018 using T-cell receptor beta sequencing. The rearranged chain carries TRBV28 and TRBJ1-1; D gene: possibly TRBD1, on 5 matching bases. The material sequenced was adjacent normal tissue. This clonotype was obtained from a female donor with papillary thyroid cancer or a benign thyroid nodule (not recorded which). Some clones in this sample may be carry-over from other donors' samples. The CDR3 protein sequence reads: CASTAGRISTEAFF. The base sequence is TGTGCCAGCACGGCAGGGAGGATTTCCACTGAAGCTTTCTTT. The CDR3, completed at both ends by the reference TRBV28 and TRBJ1-1 genes, gives the full variable domain DVKVTQSSRYLVKRTGEKVFLECVQDMDHENMFWYRQDPGLGLRLIYFSYDVKMKEKGDIPEGYSVSREKKERFSLILESASTNQTSMYLCASTAGRISTEAFFGQGTRLTVV.